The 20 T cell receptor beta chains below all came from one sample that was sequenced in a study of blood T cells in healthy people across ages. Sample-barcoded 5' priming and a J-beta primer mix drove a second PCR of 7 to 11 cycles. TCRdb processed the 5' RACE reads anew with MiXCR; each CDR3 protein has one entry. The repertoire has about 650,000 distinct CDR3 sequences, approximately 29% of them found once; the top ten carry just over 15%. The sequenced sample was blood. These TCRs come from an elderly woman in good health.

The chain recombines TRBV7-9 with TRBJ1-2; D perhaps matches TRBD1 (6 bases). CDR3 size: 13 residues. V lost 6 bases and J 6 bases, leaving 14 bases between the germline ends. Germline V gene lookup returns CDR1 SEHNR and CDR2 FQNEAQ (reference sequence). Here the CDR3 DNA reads TGTGCCAGCAGTCTGGACAGAATCAATGGCTACACCTTC. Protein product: CASSLDRINGYTF.

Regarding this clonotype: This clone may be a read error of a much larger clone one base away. The CDR3, as DNA: TGCGCCAGCAGCTGTGACGGCGAGGGAGGAGGTGGCTACACCTTC. Its translation is CASSCDGEGGGGYTF. This chain joins TRBV5-1 and TRBJ1-2; D gene uncertain. In germline, CDR1 is SGHRS, CDR2 YFSETQ. V was shortened by 3 bases and J by 7 bases, with 19 bases between the two germline ends. This CDR3 is built from 15 residues.

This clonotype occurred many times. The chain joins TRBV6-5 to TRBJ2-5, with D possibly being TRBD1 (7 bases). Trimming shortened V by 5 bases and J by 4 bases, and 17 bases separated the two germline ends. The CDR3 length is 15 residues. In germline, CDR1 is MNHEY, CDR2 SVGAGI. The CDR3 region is CASSTTSGGRETQYF. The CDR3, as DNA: TGTGCCAGCAGTACCACCTCAGGGGGGAGAGAGACCCAGTACTTC.

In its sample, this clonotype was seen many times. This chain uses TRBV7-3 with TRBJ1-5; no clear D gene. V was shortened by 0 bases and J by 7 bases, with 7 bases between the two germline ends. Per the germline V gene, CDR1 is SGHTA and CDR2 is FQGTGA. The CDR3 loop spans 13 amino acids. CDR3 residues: CASSLTRSQPQHF. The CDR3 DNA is TGTGCCAGCAGCTTAACGAGGAGCCAGCCCCAGCATTTT.

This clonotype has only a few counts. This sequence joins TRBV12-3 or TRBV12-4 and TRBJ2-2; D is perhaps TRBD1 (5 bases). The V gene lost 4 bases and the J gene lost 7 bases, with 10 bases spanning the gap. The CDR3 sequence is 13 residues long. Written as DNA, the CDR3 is TGTGCCAGCAGTTCAGGGATAGGCGGGGAGCTGTTTTTT. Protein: CASSSGIGGELFF.

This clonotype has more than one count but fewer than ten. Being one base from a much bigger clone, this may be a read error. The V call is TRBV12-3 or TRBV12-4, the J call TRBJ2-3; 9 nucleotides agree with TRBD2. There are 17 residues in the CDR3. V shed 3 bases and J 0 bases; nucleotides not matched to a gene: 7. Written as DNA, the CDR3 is TGTGCCAGCAGTTTCCAAAGCGGGGGGCAGAGCACAGATACGCAGTATTTT. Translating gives CASSFQSGGQSTDTQYF.

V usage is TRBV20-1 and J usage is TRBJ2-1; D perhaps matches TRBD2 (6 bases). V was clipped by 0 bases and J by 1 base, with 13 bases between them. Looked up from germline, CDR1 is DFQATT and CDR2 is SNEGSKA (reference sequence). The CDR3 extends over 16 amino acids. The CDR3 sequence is CSARDRAAGSYNEQFF. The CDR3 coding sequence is TGCAGTGCTAGAGATCGTGCTGCGGGGTCCTACAATGAGCAGTTCTTC.

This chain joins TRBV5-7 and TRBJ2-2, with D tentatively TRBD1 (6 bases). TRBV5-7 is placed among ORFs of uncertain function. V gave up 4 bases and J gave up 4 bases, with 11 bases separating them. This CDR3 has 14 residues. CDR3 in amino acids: CASSVPQGTGELFF. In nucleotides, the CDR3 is TGTGCCAGCAGCGTACCACAGGGCACCGGGGAGCTGTTTTTT.

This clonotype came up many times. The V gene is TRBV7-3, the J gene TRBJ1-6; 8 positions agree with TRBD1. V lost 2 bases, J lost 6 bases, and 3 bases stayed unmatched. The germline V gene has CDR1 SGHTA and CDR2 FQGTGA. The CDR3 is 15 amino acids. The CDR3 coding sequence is TGTGCCAGCAGCTTACGTGGACAGGGTAATTCACCCCTCCACTTT. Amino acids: CASSLRGQGNSPLHF.

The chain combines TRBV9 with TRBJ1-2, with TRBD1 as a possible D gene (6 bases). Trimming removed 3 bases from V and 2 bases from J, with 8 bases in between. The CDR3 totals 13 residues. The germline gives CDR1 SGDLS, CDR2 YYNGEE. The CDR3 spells CASSAGANYGYTF. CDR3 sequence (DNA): TGTGCCAGCAGCGCAGGGGCGAACTATGGCTACACCTTC.

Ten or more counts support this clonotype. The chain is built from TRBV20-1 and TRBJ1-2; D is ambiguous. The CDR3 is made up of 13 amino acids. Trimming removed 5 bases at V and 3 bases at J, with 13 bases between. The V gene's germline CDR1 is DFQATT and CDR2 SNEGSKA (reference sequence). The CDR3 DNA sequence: TGCAGTGCTGGAGGCGGCGGATACTATGGCTACACCTTC. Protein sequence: CSAGGGGYYGYTF.

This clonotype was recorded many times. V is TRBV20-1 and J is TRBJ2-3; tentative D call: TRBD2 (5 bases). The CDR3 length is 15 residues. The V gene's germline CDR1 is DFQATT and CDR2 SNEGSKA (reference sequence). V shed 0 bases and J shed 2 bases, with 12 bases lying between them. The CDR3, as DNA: TGCAGTGCTAGAGATCAGGCGGGTTACACAGATACGCAGTATTTT. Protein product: CSARDQAGYTDTQYF.

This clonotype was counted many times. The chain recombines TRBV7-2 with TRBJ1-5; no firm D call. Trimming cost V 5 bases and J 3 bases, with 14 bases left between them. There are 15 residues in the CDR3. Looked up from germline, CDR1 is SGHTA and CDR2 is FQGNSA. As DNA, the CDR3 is TGTGCCAGCAGCACCGAGGCGGTTTACAATCAGCCCCAGCATTTT. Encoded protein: CASSTEAVYNQPQHF.

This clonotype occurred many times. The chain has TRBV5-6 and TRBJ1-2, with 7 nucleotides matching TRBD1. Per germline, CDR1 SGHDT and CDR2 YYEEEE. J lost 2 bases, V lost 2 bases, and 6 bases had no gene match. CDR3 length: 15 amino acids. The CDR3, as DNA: TGTGCCAGCAGCTTAAAACTGACAGGGAACTATGGCTACACCTTC. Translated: CASSLKLTGNYGYTF. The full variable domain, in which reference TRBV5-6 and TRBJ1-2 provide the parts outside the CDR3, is DAGVTQSPTHLIKTRGQQVTLRCSPKSGHDTVSWYQQALGQGPQFIFQYYEEEERQRGNFPDRFSGHQFPNYSSELNVNALLLGDSALYLCASSLKLTGNYGYTFGSGTRLTVV.

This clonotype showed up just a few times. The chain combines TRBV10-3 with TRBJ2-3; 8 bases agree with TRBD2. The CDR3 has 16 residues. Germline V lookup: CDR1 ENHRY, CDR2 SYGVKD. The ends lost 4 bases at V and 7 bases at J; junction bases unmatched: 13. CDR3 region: CAISAQGREGLNTQYF. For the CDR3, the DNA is TGTGCCATCAGTGCCCAGGGACGGGAGGGCCTAAATACGCAGTATTTT.

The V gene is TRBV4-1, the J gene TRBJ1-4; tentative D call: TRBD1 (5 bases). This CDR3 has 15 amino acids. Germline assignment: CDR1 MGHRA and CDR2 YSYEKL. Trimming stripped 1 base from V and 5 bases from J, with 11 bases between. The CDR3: CASSQGGRVNEKLFF. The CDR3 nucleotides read TGCGCCAGCAGCCAAGGGGGACGGGTAAATGAAAAACTGTTTTTT.

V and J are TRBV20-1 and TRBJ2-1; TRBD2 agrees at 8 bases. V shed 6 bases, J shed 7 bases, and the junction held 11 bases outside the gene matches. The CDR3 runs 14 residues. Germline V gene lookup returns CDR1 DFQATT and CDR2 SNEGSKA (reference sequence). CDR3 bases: TGCAGTGCGGGCACTAGCGGCCTGGGGAATGAGCAGTTCTTC. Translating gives CSAGTSGLGNEQFF.

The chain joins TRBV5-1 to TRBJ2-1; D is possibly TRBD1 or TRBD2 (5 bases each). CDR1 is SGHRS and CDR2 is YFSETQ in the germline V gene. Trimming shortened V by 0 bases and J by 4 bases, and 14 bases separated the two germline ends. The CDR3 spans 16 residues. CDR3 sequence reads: CASSLGTLEGYNEQFF. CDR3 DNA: TGCGCCAGCAGCTTGGGGACACTCGAGGGTTACAATGAGCAGTTCTTC.

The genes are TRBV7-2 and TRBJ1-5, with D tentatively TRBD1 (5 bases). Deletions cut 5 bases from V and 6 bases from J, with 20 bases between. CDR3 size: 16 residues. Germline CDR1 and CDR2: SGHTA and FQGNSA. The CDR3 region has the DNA TGTGCCAGCAGCCCGCCGGGACGCCGGTTGGGTCAGCCCCAGCATTTT. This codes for CASSPPGRRLGQPQHF.

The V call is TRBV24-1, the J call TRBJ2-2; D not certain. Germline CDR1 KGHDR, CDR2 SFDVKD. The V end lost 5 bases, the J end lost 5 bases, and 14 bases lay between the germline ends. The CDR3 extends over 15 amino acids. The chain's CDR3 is CATSGRSLGTGELFF. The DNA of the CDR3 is TGTGCCACCAGTGGCCGCAGTCTGGGGACCGGGGAGCTGTTTTTT.